The next 11 T cell receptor beta chains were all read from a single sample in a study of T cell responses to AZD1222 COVID-19 vaccine. Libraries were prepared by immunoSEQ multiplex PCR; TCRdb keeps only in-frame clonotypes and omits some of them. The profile shows around 160,000 clones, approximately 94% of them singletons. Sequenced material: peripheral blood, taken on day 0 of AZD1222 vaccination. These receptors all come from an adult in good health.

This clone has just one count. The genes are TRBV7-6 and TRBJ2-1; 14 bases are a match to TRBD2. Per germline, CDR1 SGHVS and CDR2 FNYEAQ. V was clipped by 5 bases and J by 2 bases; unmatched bases: 8. The CDR3 is 18 amino acids. The CDR3 region has the DNA TGTGCCAGCAGCCCCCGGACTAGCGGGGGGCGACCCTACAATGAGCAGTTCTTC. Amino acids: CASSPRTSGGRPYNEQFF.

The chain has TRBV5-1 and TRBJ1-1; 10 nucleotides line up with TRBD1. V was clipped by 2 bases and J by 2 bases; unmatched bases: 3. The CDR3 is 15 residues long. CDR1 SGHRS and CDR2 YFSETQ come from the germline V gene. CDR3 sequence reads: CASSFGTGVNTEAFF. The CDR3 nucleotides read TGCGCCAGCAGCTTCGGGACAGGGGTAAACACTGAAGCTTTCTTT.

Comments on this clone: The same CDR3 can be traced to other DNA sequences in this sample. The chain combines TRBV29-1 with TRBJ1-4; D possibly corresponds to TRBD1 (6 bases). This CDR3 spans 14 amino acids. Germline CDR1 reads SQVTM; CDR2 reads ANQGSEA. V lost 4 bases and J 2 bases, leaving 11 bases between the germline ends. As DNA, the CDR3 is TGCAGCGTTGGAAGGGGGGGGACTAATGAAAAACTGTTTTTT. Protein sequence: CSVGRGGTNEKLFF.

J is TRBJ2-7 and V is TRBV7-8; 9 nucleotides agree with TRBD2. Germline assignment: CDR1 SGHVS and CDR2 FQNEAQ. Losses at the gene ends were 5 bases for V and 1 base for J; bases not matched to a gene: 9. The CDR3 totals 16 residues. DNA of the CDR3: TGTGCCAGCAGCACCCAACAGCGGGAGGTTTCCTACGAGCAGTACTTC. Protein product: CASSTQQREVSYEQYF.

In this sample, this clone turned up once. This chain connects TRBV5-1 to TRBJ2-2; 9 bases are shared with TRBD1. The CDR3 runs 15 residues. Trimming removed 0 bases from V and 6 bases from J; junction bases left unmatched: 3. Germline CDR1 is SGHRS and CDR2 is YFSETQ. The CDR3 DNA is TGCGCCAGCAGCTTGGGCGACAGGGGGTCCGGGGAGCTGTTTTTT. Translation: CASSLGDRGSGELFF.

This chain uses TRBV18 with TRBJ1-1; TRBD1 agrees at 8 bases. This CDR3 is built from 15 residues. The V gene end was trimmed by 3 bases and the J gene end by 0 bases; junction bases not matched to a gene: 3. Germline assignment: CDR1 KGHSH and CDR2 LQKENI. CDR3 DNA: TGTGCCAGCTCACCCGCAGGGGGCCTGAACACTGAAGCTTTCTTT. This gives the protein CASSPAGGLNTEAFF.

This clone was seen just once. V usage is TRBV5-1 and J usage is TRBJ1-4; D unclear. The CDR3 is 13 amino acids. The V end was cut by 4 bases, the J end by 6 bases, with 10 bases between. Germline values: CDR1 SGHRS, CDR2 YFSETQ. As DNA, the CDR3 is TGCGCCAGCAGCAAACCGGACGATGAAAAACTGTTTTTT. It yields the protein CASSKPDDEKLFF.

The V and J genes are TRBV2 and TRBJ1-2; TRBD1 agrees at 8 bases. Germline-derived CDR1 and CDR2 are SNHLY and FYNNEI. V lost 5 bases to trimming and J lost 4 bases; unmatched junction nucleotides: 6. This CDR3 region has 14 residues. CDR3 amino acids: CASSSTGAAYGYTF. The CDR3 region has the DNA TGTGCCAGCAGTTCGACAGGGGCCGCCTATGGCTACACCTTC. The whole variable domain, filled in from reference TRBV2 and TRBJ1-2, reads EPEVTQTPSHQVTQMGQEVILRCVPISNHLYFYWYRQILGQKVEFLVSFYNNEISEKSEIFDDQFSVERPDGSNFTLKIRSTKLEDSAMYFCASSSTGAAYGYTFGSGTRLTVV.

V usage is TRBV27 and J usage is TRBJ1-6, with D possibly matching TRBD1 (5 bases). The length of the CDR3 is 13 residues. The ends were cut back, 7 bases at V and 7 bases at J, with 11 bases in the middle. Germline-derived CDR1 and CDR2 are MNHEY and SMNVEV (reference sequence). CDR3 coding DNA: TGTGCCAGCATGCGAGGGGACAATTCACCCCTCCACTTT. This sequence encodes CASMRGDNSPLHF.

V gene TRBV2 combines with J gene TRBJ1-4; the match to TRBD1 covers 9 bases. The CDR3 runs 16 residues. The ends lost 5 bases at V and 3 bases at J; junction bases unmatched: 7. Germline CDR1 reads SNHLY; CDR2 reads FYNNEI. The CDR3 nucleotides are TGTGCCAGCAGTACAACAGGGGGCCTACCTAATGAAAAACTGTTTTTT. This gives the protein CASSTTGGLPNEKLFF.

The J gene is TRBJ2-2, the V gene TRBV4-2; TRBD2 matches at 14 bases. The CDR3 has 18 amino acids. Losses at the gene ends were 3 bases for V and 4 bases for J; bases not matched to a gene: 7. Germline loops: CDR1 LGHNA, CDR2 YNFKEQ. The CDR3 loop reads CASSHPGLAGALTGELFF. CDR3 nucleotides: TGTGCCAGCAGCCACCCGGGACTAGCGGGGGCCCTCACCGGGGAGCTGTTTTTT.